The 9 T cell receptor beta chains reported below all come from one sample, sequenced in a study of blood T cell repertoires in COVID-19. This table comes from immunoSEQ multiplex PCR, and its TCRdb copy is limited to in-frame clones, with some not included. Of some 210,000 clones listed, more than 85% were seen once; the top ten hold around 0.85%. The sequencing input was peripheral blood. These receptors originate from a man between 60 and 70 years old with COVID-19, enrolled during active disease.

This rearrangement joins TRBV24-1 to TRBJ2-1, with 11 bases identical to TRBD2. J gave up 12 bases and V 0 bases, and 0 bases lay outside the gene matches. This CDR3 is built from 13 residues. Germline V gene lookup returns CDR1 KGHDR and CDR2 SFDVKD. This CDR3 reads CATSDLTSGRQFF. The CDR3 nucleotides are TGTGCCACCAGTGATTTGACTAGCGGGAGGCAGTTCTTC.

J is TRBJ2-7 and V is TRBV28; 7 bases match TRBD2. V lost 5 bases to trimming and J lost 0 bases; unmatched junction nucleotides: 7. The CDR3 has 15 amino acids. Germline CDR1 reads MDHEN; CDR2 reads SYDVKM. CDR3 nucleotide sequence: TGTGCCAGCAGTAGAAGCGGGGCAAGCTCCTACGAGCAGTACTTC. This encodes CASSRSGASSYEQYF.

In its sample, this clone was seen once. The chain uses TRBV5-1 and TRBJ2-1; 7 bases match TRBD2. Germline values: CDR1 SGHRS, CDR2 YFSETQ. J lost 0 bases, V lost 4 bases, and 7 bases had no gene match. The CDR3 is made up of 16 amino acids. DNA of the CDR3: TGCGCCAGCAGCAGCACTAGCGCCAGCTCCTACAATGAGCAGTTCTTC. Residues: CASSSTSASSYNEQFF.

The rearrangement links TRBV30 to TRBJ1-6; a weak D match, TRBD1 (5 bases). Per germline, CDR1 GTSNPN and CDR2 SVGIG (reference sequence). V was cut by 4 bases and J by 8 bases, with 15 bases left in between. CDR3 length: 14 residues. CDR3 protein: CAWTKGQAYSPLHF. CDR3 in DNA: TGTGCCTGGACTAAGGGGCAGGCCTATTCACCCCTCCACTTT.

The chain carries TRBV15 and TRBJ2-1, with 8 positions matching TRBD2. Germline CDR1 reads LNHNV; CDR2 reads YYDKDF (reference sequence). Trimming at V came to 3 bases and at J to 4 bases, leaving 5 bases not matched to a gene. The CDR3 runs to 15 residues. CDR3 coding DNA: TGTGCCACCAGCAGCGTGGCTAGCGGGTACAATGAGCAGTTCTTC. Its translation: CATSSVASGYNEQFF.

This CDR3 reads CASSWDGTQNQPQHF. DNA for the CDR3: TGCGCCAGCAGCTGGGATGGGACACAGAATCAGCCCCAGCATTTT. The V and J genes are TRBV5-1 and TRBJ1-5; D is possibly TRBD1 (6 bases). Germline-derived CDR1 and CDR2 are SGHRS and YFSETQ. The CDR3 loop spans 15 amino acids. Trimming removed 3 bases at V and 4 bases at J, with 14 bases between.

This rearrangement joins TRBV6-4 to TRBJ2-1; the match to TRBD2 covers 10 bases. V dropped 2 bases and J dropped 10; count of bases not matched to a gene: 8. Per germline, CDR1 MRHNA and CDR2 SNTAGT. This CDR3 has 15 amino acids. The CDR3 is CASSDVVAGGGEQFF. The CDR3, as DNA: TGTGCCAGCAGTGACGTGGTAGCGGGAGGAGGGGAGCAGTTCTTC.

The chain links TRBV27 to TRBJ2-1; 10 bases are shared with TRBD2. The CDR3 is 18 amino acids. The ends lost 3 bases at V and 1 base at J; junction bases unmatched: 9. Germline V lookup: CDR1 MNHEY, CDR2 SMNVEV (reference sequence). The CDR3, as DNA: TGTGCCAGCAGTTTCTTTAAACTAGCGGGACAATCCTACAATGAGCAGTTCTTC. It specifies CASSFFKLAGQSYNEQFF.

The chain couples TRBV12-3 or TRBV12-4 to TRBJ1-5; the D gene is possibly TRBD1 (6 bases). Between the trimmed V and J ends, which lost 1 base and 10 bases, there was a span of 11 bases. This CDR3 has 13 amino acids. The CDR3 region is CASSLGTESPQHF. The CDR3 bases are TGTGCCAGCAGTTTAGGGACAGAAAGCCCCCAGCATTTT.